These T cell receptor beta chains were read from a single sample in a study of persistence of HIV-infected CD4 T cells. TCRdb's copy holds only in-frame clones and misses some; the assay was immunoSEQ multiplex PCR. The top ten hold 1.4% of the sample, which has tens of thousands of clones, 65% to 75% seen once. No cognate antigen is known for these TCRs. The starting material was CD4+ T cells sorted from PBMCs after approximately 20-hour stimulation, obtained from a patient who received antiretroviral therapy. All receptors come from an adult man with HIV who was CMV-seropositive. Each CDR3 is given with its conserved first and last residue. The D gene is left open where the match is weak. Size is omitted from some rows. Given values are once, few, many or a class for expanded clones.

abundance	v_gene	j_gene	d_gene	CDR3nt	CDR3aa
.	TRBV3-1/TRBV3-2	TRBJ2-6	.	TGTGCCAGCAGCCAAGTTAAAGGGGTCTTTTTCTCTGGGGCCAACGTCCTGACTTTC	CASSQVKGVFFSGANVLTF
.	TRBV30	TRBJ2-7	.	TGTGCCTGGGGGCCAAAGTGGGTATCCTACGAGCAGTACTTC	CAWGPKWVSYEQYF
few	TRBV9	TRBJ2-2	.	TGTGCCAGCAGCGCGCTTCAGAACACCGGGGAGCTGTTTTTT	CASSALQNTGELFF
.	TRBV24-1	TRBJ2-6	TRBD1	TGTGCCACCAGCTCAACAGGGGTGGGGGCCAACGTCCTGACTTTC	CATSSTGVGANVLTF
.	TRBV19	TRBJ1-5	.	TGTGCCAGTAGTATACCGGGGAAAAATCAGCCCCAGCATTTT	CASSIPGKNQPQHF
medium-sized	TRBV7-9	TRBJ2-1	TRBD2	TGTGCCAGCAGACCAGCGGGGGGCTTGCACAATGAGCAGTTCTTC	CASRPAGGLHNEQFF
.	TRBV2	TRBJ2-7	.	TGTGCCAGCAGTGGAGGCCGTCCGAACTCCTACGAGCAGTACTTC	CASSGGRPNSYEQYF
.	TRBV9	TRBJ2-3	TRBD2	TGTGCCAGCAGCGGGACTAGCAGTAATTCAGATACGCAGTATTTT	CASSGTSSNSDTQYF
.	TRBV14	TRBJ2-3	.	TGTGCCAGCAGCAGGGCCCTCACAGATACGCAGTATTTT	CASSRALTDTQYF
few	TRBV24-1	TRBJ2-3	.	TGTGCCACCAGTGACCGGCAAGGGGGCACAGATACGCAGTATTTT	CATSDRQGGTDTQYF
.	TRBV24-1	TRBJ2-2	.	TGTGCCACCAGCGCTACCGGGACGAAAGATTCCGGGGAGCTGTTTTTT	CATSATGTKDSGELFF
.	TRBV27	TRBJ1-2	.	TGTGCCAGCAGTCCCCGGGGGGGCGGTAACTATGGCTACACCTTC	CASSPRGGGNYGYTF
once	TRBV12-3/TRBV12-4	TRBJ1-2	.	TGTGCCAGCATTACAGCAGCCTATGGCTACACCTTC	CASITAAYGYTF
.	TRBV10-3	TRBJ1-3	TRBD1	TGTGCCATCAGTGAGTCCACAGGGGGATCTTCTGGAAACACCATATATTTT	CAISESTGGSSGNTIYF
.	TRBV20-1	TRBJ2-5	.	TGCAGTGCGCCCGGGGCATTAACCCAGTACTTC	CSAPGALTQYF
.	TRBV25-1	TRBJ2-7	TRBD1	TGTGCCAGCAGTGGGTGGGGACAGGGAAGGTCCTACGAGCAGTACTTC	CASSGWGQGRSYEQYF
.	TRBV9	TRBJ1-1	.	TGTGCCAGCAGCGCGGGACTTTTGAACACTGAAGCTTTCTTT	CASSAGLLNTEAFF
.	TRBV7-9	TRBJ1-5	.	TGTGCCAGCAGCTTAGGTTCTAACAGCAACAATCAGCCCCAGCATTTT	CASSLGSNSNNQPQHF
.	TRBV18	TRBJ2-1	.	TGTGCCAGCTCACCACCTTCCTTTGAGCAGTTCTTC	CASSPPSFEQFF
.	TRBV25-1	TRBJ1-5	TRBD1	TGTGCCAACCGCCTGGGGACAGGGGGTAATCAGCCCCAGCATTTT	CANRLGTGGNQPQHF
.	TRBV9	TRBJ2-1	.	TGTGCCAGCAGCCCCGGTCGGGGGCAAGGGTACAATGAGCAGTTCTTC	CASSPGRGQGYNEQFF
.	TRBV3-1/TRBV3-2	TRBJ1-6	.	TGTGCCAGCAGCCAAGCTGACGGCTATAATTCACCCCTCCACTTT	CASSQADGYNSPLHF
.	TRBV29-1	TRBJ1-2	.	TGCAGCGTTGAAACCAACACAGCTAACTATGGCTACACCTTC	CSVETNTANYGYTF
.	TRBV28	TRBJ1-4	.	TGTGCCAGCAGTTTGGGCGGCGTAGGGAGTAATGAAAAACTGTTTTTT	CASSLGGVGSNEKLFF
once	TRBV6-5	TRBJ2-1	.	TGTGCCAGCAAGCAGGCCCTTTCTTACAATGAGCAGTTCTTC	CASKQALSYNEQFF
.	TRBV5-1	TRBJ2-2	.	TGCGCCAGCAGCTTGCTATCCGGCGGGGGCAACACCGGGGAGCTGTTTTTT	CASSLLSGGGNTGELFF